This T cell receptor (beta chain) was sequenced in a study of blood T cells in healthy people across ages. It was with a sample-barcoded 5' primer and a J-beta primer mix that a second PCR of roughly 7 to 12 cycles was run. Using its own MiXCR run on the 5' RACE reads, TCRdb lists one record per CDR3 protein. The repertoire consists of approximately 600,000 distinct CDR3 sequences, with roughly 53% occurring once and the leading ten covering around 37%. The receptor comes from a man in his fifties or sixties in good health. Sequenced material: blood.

This chain's CDR3 is CASIGTAEGTDTQYF. CDR3 sequence (DNA): TGTGCCAGCATCGGGACTGCGGAAGGCACAGATACGCAGTATTTT. V is TRBV6-5 and J is TRBJ2-3; D perhaps matches TRBD2 (6 bases). Germline assignment: CDR1 MNHEY and CDR2 SVGAGI. The length of the CDR3 is 15 residues. The ends were cut back, 7 bases at V and 1 base at J, with 15 bases in the middle.